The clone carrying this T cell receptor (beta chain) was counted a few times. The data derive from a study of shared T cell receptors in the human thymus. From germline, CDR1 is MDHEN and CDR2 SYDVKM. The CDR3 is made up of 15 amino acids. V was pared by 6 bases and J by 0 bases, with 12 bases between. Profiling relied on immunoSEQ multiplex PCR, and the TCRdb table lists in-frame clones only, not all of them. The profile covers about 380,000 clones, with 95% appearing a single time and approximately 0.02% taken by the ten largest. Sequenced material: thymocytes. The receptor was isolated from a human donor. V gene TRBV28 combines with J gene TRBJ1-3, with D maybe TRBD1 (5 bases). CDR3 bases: TGTGCCAGCAGCCCAATCGGACACTCTGGAAACACCATATATTTT. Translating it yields CASSPIGHSGNTIYF.